The sequence of this T cell receptor (beta chain) was determined in a study of cytomegalovirus exposure and HLA in healthy donors. Between the trimmed V and J ends, which lost 2 bases and 4 bases, there was a span of 3 bases. The CDR3 is 12 residues long. Germline lookup yields CDR1 MNHEY and CDR2 SVGAGI. About this clone: What it binds is not known.

Overall study findings and caveats: Reports state that TCR beta sequences accurately predicted most subjects' HLA-A and HLA-B alleles. Indistinguishable V segments such as TRBV6-2 and TRBV6-3 were excluded. There were over 150 TCR beta chains listed as cytomegalovirus-associated. In a later analysis, 17,000 or so TCR beta sequences were associated with HLA alleles at 0.05 false discovery rate.

Vbeta (60) and Jbeta (13) primers were used in the PCR. Data came from immunoSEQ multiplex PCR; TCRdb stores just in-frame clones and leaves some out. Counted here are approximately 100,000 clones, around 84% occurring once; the ten biggest clones make up more than 0.95%. The receptor was isolated from a woman aged 18-30 years in good health and CMV-seronegative. Sample: PBMCs. The chain joins TRBV6-5 to TRBJ2-1; no clear D gene. In DNA, the CDR3 is TGTGCCAGCAGTTACACTTACAATGAGCAGTTCTTC. As protein: CASSYTYNEQFF.